The rows below give T cell receptor beta chains drawn from one sample of a study of cytomegalovirus exposure and HLA in healthy donors. TCRdb keeps only in-frame clones here, not all; method: immunoSEQ multiplex PCR. Of roughly 100,000 clones detected, roughly 80% appear once; the ten largest clones hold about 3.6%. Specimen: PBMCs. These receptors were collected from a man aged 55 to 70 in good health and CMV-seronegative. Each CDR3 is given with its conserved first and last residue. D genes are given only for firm matches. Where a row states a size, it is once, few, many or the class of an expanded clone; other rows omit it.

TRBV4-2	NA	16	TRBJ2-7	TRBD1	CASSPVGQGSSYEQYF	TGTGCCAGCAGCCCCGTGGGACAGGGTAGTTCCTACGAGCAGTACTTC
TRBV28	NA	15	TRBJ1-1	NA	CASSFRGPGGTEAFF	TGTGCCAGCAGTTTCCGGGGTCCGGGTGGGACTGAAGCTTTCTTT
TRBV6-5	NA	15	TRBJ1-5	TRBD1	CASSNSNRDRGPQHF	TGTGCCAGCAGTAATTCGAACCGGGACAGGGGGCCCCAGCATTTT
TRBV7-2	NA	16	TRBJ1-2	NA	CASSQSGSPENYGYTF	TGTGCCAGCAGCCAATCAGGGTCCCCAGAGAACTATGGCTACACCTTC
TRBV7-2	once	16	TRBJ2-1	TRBD1	CASSLARGTGGNEQFF	TGTGCCAGCAGCTTAGCGCGAGGGACAGGGGGCAATGAGCAGTTCTTC
TRBV7-6	NA	14	TRBJ2-3	NA	CASSLARDSRAQYF	TGTGCCAGCAGCTTAGCGCGGGATAGTAGGGCGCAGTATTTT
TRBV29-1	NA	13	TRBJ1-1	TRBD1	CSVRGQKNTEAFF	TGCAGCGTTCGGGGACAGAAAAACACTGAAGCTTTCTTT
TRBV5-4	NA	14	TRBJ2-2	TRBD2	CASSSGANTGELFF	TGTGCCAGCTCAAGCGGGGCCAACACCGGGGAGCTGTTTTTT
TRBV6-4	NA	12	TRBJ2-2	NA	CASRGGPGELFF	TGTGCCAGCAGGGGGGGGCCCGGGGAGCTGTTTTTT
TRBV7-9	NA	14	TRBJ1-2	NA	CASSHLSRADGYTF	TGTGCCAGCAGTCATTTGTCCAGGGCGGATGGCTACACCTTC
TRBV4-3	NA	16	TRBJ2-1	NA	CASSQDGGAMLNEQFF	TGCGCCAGCAGCCAAGATGGGGGGGCGATGCTTAATGAGCAGTTCTTC
TRBV30	NA	12	TRBJ2-7	NA	CAWSSMGRGQYF	TGTGCCTGGAGTTCGATGGGGCGCGGGCAGTACTTC
TRBV4-1	NA	16	TRBJ1-3	NA	CASSQDQGSSGNTIYF	TGCGCCAGCAGCCAAGATCAGGGAAGCTCTGGAAACACCATATATTTT
TRBV5-1	NA	14	TRBJ2-3	TRBD2	CASSSLAGTDTQYF	TGCGCCAGCAGCTCACTAGCGGGGACAGATACGCAGTATTTT
TRBV7-2	few	13	TRBJ2-1	NA	CASSLGEYNEQFF	TGTGCCAGCAGCTTAGGAGAGTACAATGAGCAGTTCTTC
TRBV6-1	NA	14	TRBJ1-2	NA	CASSEIQGIYGYTF	TGTGCCAGCAGTGAAATACAGGGTATCTATGGCTACACCTTC
TRBV6-6	NA	15	TRBJ2-5	NA	CASSYLSNSQGTQYF	TGTGCCAGCAGTTACTTGTCGAATAGCCAAGGGACCCAGTACTTC
TRBV6-1	few	13	TRBJ1-5	NA	CASQQVDNQPQHF	TGTGCCTCCCAGCAGGTAGACAATCAGCCCCAGCATTTT
TRBV2	few	12	TRBJ1-5	NA	CASSERGQPQHF	TGTGCCAGCAGTGAAAGAGGTCAGCCCCAGCATTTT
TRBV25-1	once	14	TRBJ1-6	NA	CASSGGSYNSPLHF	TGTGCCAGCAGTGGAGGGTCTTATAATTCACCCCTCCACTTT
TRBV19	NA	13	TRBJ1-4	TRBD1	CASGQGVSQKLFF	TGTGCCAGTGGACAGGGAGTTTCACAAAAACTGTTTTTT
TRBV4-3	NA	16	TRBJ1-2	TRBD1	CASSQGGQGDNYGYTF	TGCGCCAGCAGCCAAGGGGGACAGGGGGATAACTATGGCTACACCTTC
TRBV9	once	16	TRBJ2-5	TRBD2	CASSAPGGLATETQYF	TGTGCCAGCAGCGCTCCAGGGGGACTAGCGACAGAGACCCAGTACTTC
TRBV7-2	NA	13	TRBJ1-2	NA	CASSSQGIDGYTF	TGTGCCAGCAGCTCACAGGGTATCGATGGCTACACCTTC
TRBV25-1	NA	16	TRBJ2-3	TRBD2	CASSGTSGGTTDTQYF	TGTGCCAGCAGTGGAACTAGCGGGGGGACCACAGATACGCAGTATTTT
TRBV30	medium-sized	15	TRBJ2-7	TRBD1	CAWRIQGSSSYEQYF	TGTGCCTGGAGGATACAGGGGTCCAGCTCCTACGAGCAGTACTTC
TRBV7-6	NA	14	TRBJ2-1	NA	CASSFQGGGNEQFF	TGTGCCAGCAGCTTCCAGGGGGGCGGCAATGAGCAGTTCTTC
TRBV4-3	NA	18	TRBJ2-1	NA	CASSQEVVGRELYNEQFF	TGCGCCAGCAGCCAAGAAGTTGTGGGCCGAGAACTCTACAATGAGCAGTTCTTC
TRBV6-1	NA	16	TRBJ2-4	NA	CASSEAVGGTKNIQYF	TGTGCCAGCAGTGAAGCGGTCGGAGGCACCAAAAACATTCAGTACTTC
TRBV2	NA	14	TRBJ1-2	TRBD1	CASNEGGRNYGYTF	TGTGCCAGCAACGAAGGGGGCAGAAACTATGGCTACACCTTC
TRBV11-2	few	15	TRBJ2-1	TRBD2	CASSLVGSGGYEQFF	TGTGCCAGCAGCTTAGTGGGTAGCGGGGGCTATGAGCAGTTCTTC
TRBV5-4	NA	15	TRBJ2-5	NA	CASSRAPGAQETQYF	TGTGCCAGCAGTCGAGCCCCTGGGGCCCAAGAGACCCAGTACTTC
TRBV19	NA	13	TRBJ1-5	NA	CASSPLSNQPQHF	TGTGCCAGTAGCCCCTTGAGCAATCAGCCCCAGCATTTT
TRBV5-8	once	17	TRBJ2-1	TRBD2	CASSLGSTSGGYNEQFF	TGTGCCAGCAGCTTGGGGTCGACTAGCGGGGGTTACAATGAGCAGTTCTTC
TRBV19	NA	13	TRBJ1-1	NA	CASTMARGTEAFF	TGTGCCAGTACAATGGCACGGGGGACTGAAGCTTTCTTT
TRBV28	few	15	TRBJ1-5	NA	CASSLGGYSNQPQHF	TGTGCCAGCAGTTTGGGGGGATATAGCAATCAGCCCCAGCATTTT
TRBV11-3	NA	15	TRBJ2-7	TRBD1	CASSLSGTDGYEQYF	TGTGCCAGCAGCCTCTCCGGGACAGACGGTTACGAGCAGTACTTC
TRBV7-3	NA	17	TRBJ1-5	NA	CASSPPSGEYSNQPQHF	TGTGCCAGCAGCCCACCGTCGGGAGAATATAGCAATCAGCCCCAGCATTTT
TRBV30	NA	13	TRBJ1-5	NA	CAWSRDNNQPQHF	TGTGCCTGGAGCCGGGACAACAATCAGCCCCAGCATTTT
TRBV28	NA	15	TRBJ1-2	TRBD1	CAISGTGGANYGYTF	TGTGCCATCTCCGGGACAGGGGGGGCTAACTATGGCTACACCTTC
TRBV6-1	NA	14	TRBJ2-3	TRBD1	CASSKDRVTDTQYF	TGTGCCAGCAGTAAAGACAGGGTTACAGATACGCAGTATTTT